This is a list of T cell receptor beta chains from one sample in a study of blood T cell repertoires in COVID-19. Using immunoSEQ multiplex PCR, the repertoire was profiled, and TCRdb retains in-frame clones only, with some absent. The repertoire holds 290,000 or so clones, with around nine tenths as singletons. Sequenced input: peripheral blood. The source of these receptors is a man between 65 and 85 years old with acute or convalescent COVID-19. The CDR3 runs from the conserved cysteine through the conserved F or W. Fields, in order: J gene, D gene, clone size, V gene, CDR3 DNA, CDR3 protein. The D gene is left open where the match is weak. The size entry is marked missing in some rows and otherwise reads once, few, many or a size class.

J gene: TRBJ2-3; D gene: NA; clone size: NA; V gene: TRBV7-2; CDR3 DNA: TGTGCCAGCAGCTTATATAGGGGCCGGTTAGTTACGCAGTATTTT; CDR3 protein: CASSLYRGRLVTQYF
J gene: TRBJ2-2; D gene: TRBD2; clone size: NA; V gene: TRBV6-5; CDR3 DNA: TGTGCCAACAGTCTTAGCGGGACAATTGGCGGGGAGCTGTTTTTT; CDR3 protein: CANSLSGTIGGELFF
J gene: TRBJ2-2; D gene: TRBD2; clone size: NA; V gene: TRBV11-3; CDR3 DNA: TGTGCCAGCAGCCTGGGCGGGAGGAACACCGGGGAGCTGTTTTTT; CDR3 protein: CASSLGGRNTGELFF
J gene: TRBJ2-7; D gene: NA; clone size: NA; V gene: TRBV19; CDR3 DNA: TGTGCCAGTAGTATAGCCGGCAGGACCTACGAGCAGTACTTC; CDR3 protein: CASSIAGRTYEQYF
J gene: TRBJ2-7; D gene: NA; clone size: NA; V gene: TRBV6-2/TRBV6-3; CDR3 DNA: TGTGCCAGCAGTTATAGAGACGGAGGTACCAAGTACTTC; CDR3 protein: CASSYRDGGTKYF
J gene: TRBJ2-1; D gene: NA; clone size: few; V gene: TRBV10-3; CDR3 DNA: TGTGCCATCAGCCAGACAGGCAATGAGCAGTTCTTC; CDR3 protein: CAISQTGNEQFF
J gene: TRBJ2-1; D gene: TRBD1; clone size: NA; V gene: TRBV5-1; CDR3 DNA: TGCGCCAGCAGCTTGGCCGGGACAGCTTCCTACAATGAGCAGTTCTTC; CDR3 protein: CASSLAGTASYNEQFF
J gene: TRBJ1-6; D gene: NA; clone size: NA; V gene: TRBV7-3; CDR3 DNA: TGTGCCAGCAGCTTATTACAGGGTTCACCCCTCCACTTT; CDR3 protein: CASSLLQGSPLHF
J gene: TRBJ2-5; D gene: NA; clone size: once; V gene: TRBV7-9; CDR3 DNA: TGTGCCAGCAGCATCCTCCGGGAGAAAGAGACCCAGTACTTC; CDR3 protein: CASSILREKETQYF
J gene: TRBJ1-1; D gene: NA; clone size: NA; V gene: TRBV6-2/TRBV6-3; CDR3 DNA: TGTGCCAGCAGTCACACAGGTCTCACTGAAGCTTTCTTT; CDR3 protein: CASSHTGLTEAFF
J gene: TRBJ1-6; D gene: NA; clone size: few; V gene: TRBV6-1; CDR3 DNA: TGTGCCAGCAGTGAAGGGATAGGGGGTGGGTCACCCCTCCACTTT; CDR3 protein: CASSEGIGGGSPLHF
J gene: TRBJ2-1; D gene: NA; clone size: NA; V gene: TRBV19; CDR3 DNA: TGTGCCAGTAGTATAGAAGCACAGACGTACTCCTACAATGAGCAGTTCTTC; CDR3 protein: CASSIEAQTYSYNEQFF
J gene: TRBJ1-6; D gene: NA; clone size: NA; V gene: TRBV6-6; CDR3 DNA: TGTGCCAGCAGTCCAGGAAGCTCCTATAATTCACCCCTCCACTTT; CDR3 protein: CASSPGSSYNSPLHF
J gene: TRBJ2-1; D gene: TRBD2; clone size: NA; V gene: TRBV5-1; CDR3 DNA: TGCGCCAGCAGCTTGCCTAGCGGGGGGTCCTACAATGAGCAGTTCTTC; CDR3 protein: CASSLPSGGSYNEQFF
J gene: TRBJ2-7; D gene: TRBD1; clone size: NA; V gene: TRBV6-6; CDR3 DNA: TGTGCCAGCAGTTACGCAAACAGGGGCTCCTACGAGCAGTACTTC; CDR3 protein: CASSYANRGSYEQYF
J gene: TRBJ2-1; D gene: NA; clone size: NA; V gene: TRBV5-8; CDR3 DNA: TGTGCCAGCAGCGCGGGTCTGGTAGGTGAGCAGTTCTTC; CDR3 protein: CASSAGLVGEQFF
J gene: TRBJ2-1; D gene: TRBD2; clone size: NA; V gene: TRBV30; CDR3 DNA: TGTGCCTGGAGGAAACTAGCGGGGGGGCAAAATGAGCAGTTCTTC; CDR3 protein: CAWRKLAGGQNEQFF
J gene: TRBJ1-2; D gene: TRBD1; clone size: few; V gene: TRBV12-3/TRBV12-4; CDR3 DNA: TGTGCCAGCAGTTCGACAGGGTTTAGTGGCTACACCTTC; CDR3 protein: CASSSTGFSGYTF
J gene: TRBJ1-2; D gene: NA; clone size: NA; V gene: TRBV27; CDR3 DNA: TGTGCCAGCAGTTTATCTCCAGGTTCCCCCTATGGCTACACCTTC; CDR3 protein: CASSLSPGSPYGYTF
J gene: TRBJ2-7; D gene: TRBD2; clone size: NA; V gene: TRBV28; CDR3 DNA: TGTGCCAGCAGTGCCCGCGTCCAACTAGCGGGGGACTACTACGAGCAGTACTTC; CDR3 protein: CASSARVQLAGDYYEQYF
J gene: TRBJ1-2; D gene: TRBD1; clone size: NA; V gene: TRBV3-1/TRBV3-2; CDR3 DNA: TGTGCCAGCAGCTTTCGTACGGGACAGGGAATACGAACCTATGGCTACACCTTC; CDR3 protein: CASSFRTGQGIRTYGYTF
J gene: TRBJ2-1; D gene: TRBD2; clone size: NA; V gene: TRBV7-6; CDR3 DNA: TGTGCCAGCAGCTTAGTTGCTGGTAGCGGGAGATCCTACAATGAGCAGTTCTTC; CDR3 protein: CASSLVAGSGRSYNEQFF
J gene: TRBJ1-2; D gene: TRBD1; clone size: NA; V gene: TRBV15; CDR3 DNA: TGTGCCACCAGCAGCCTGGGACAGGGAGGGACGAACTATGGCTACACCTTC; CDR3 protein: CATSSLGQGGTNYGYTF
J gene: TRBJ1-5; D gene: TRBD1; clone size: NA; V gene: TRBV3-1/TRBV3-2; CDR3 DNA: TGTGCCAGCAGCCAACCTAAATCGACAGGGGGCGAACGACAGCCCCAGCATTTT; CDR3 protein: CASSQPKSTGGERQPQHF
J gene: TRBJ2-7; D gene: TRBD1; clone size: NA; V gene: TRBV5-1; CDR3 DNA: TGCGCCAGCAGTCCTGGGACAGGGTTTGACGAGCAGTACTTC; CDR3 protein: CASSPGTGFDEQYF
J gene: TRBJ2-5; D gene: TRBD1; clone size: once; V gene: TRBV28; CDR3 DNA: TGTGCCACCGGGACAGGGACACAAGAGACCCAGTACTTC; CDR3 protein: CATGTGTQETQYF
J gene: TRBJ1-1; D gene: NA; clone size: NA; V gene: TRBV18; CDR3 DNA: TGTGCCAGCTCACCAGGGCAGGGGAAGTCCATGAACACTGAAGCTTTCTTT; CDR3 protein: CASSPGQGKSMNTEAFF
J gene: TRBJ1-3; D gene: NA; clone size: few; V gene: TRBV11-2; CDR3 DNA: TGTGCCAGCAGCCCCGGACAGAGCTCTGGAAACACCATATATTTT; CDR3 protein: CASSPGQSSGNTIYF
J gene: TRBJ2-1; D gene: NA; clone size: NA; V gene: TRBV28; CDR3 DNA: TGTGCCAGCAGTTCGCTGGGGGGTTGGGGCTCCTACAATGAGCAGTTCTTC; CDR3 protein: CASSSLGGWGSYNEQFF
J gene: TRBJ1-5; D gene: NA; clone size: NA; V gene: TRBV27; CDR3 DNA: TGTGCCAGGAGGAAGGGTGGGGAGTTCACCCAGCCCCAGCATTTT; CDR3 protein: CARRKGGEFTQPQHF
J gene: TRBJ2-3; D gene: TRBD2; clone size: NA; V gene: TRBV9; CDR3 DNA: TGTGCCAGCAGCGCCTTAGCGGGGGGCACCACAGATACGCAGTATTTT; CDR3 protein: CASSALAGGTTDTQYF
J gene: TRBJ1-4; D gene: NA; clone size: NA; V gene: TRBV7-2; CDR3 DNA: TGTGCCAGCAGCCCCCAAGGTGGGGGGGCGAGTGAAAAACTGTTTTTT; CDR3 protein: CASSPQGGGASEKLFF
J gene: TRBJ1-6; D gene: TRBD1; clone size: NA; V gene: TRBV9; CDR3 DNA: TGTGCCAGCAGCCTACAGGGGGGTCTAAATTCACCCCTCCACTTT; CDR3 protein: CASSLQGGLNSPLHF
J gene: TRBJ2-1; D gene: NA; clone size: NA; V gene: TRBV27; CDR3 DNA: TGTGCCAGCAGGAGTTACAATGAGCAGTTCTTC; CDR3 protein: CASRSYNEQFF
J gene: TRBJ2-7; D gene: TRBD2; clone size: NA; V gene: TRBV7-9; CDR3 DNA: TGTGCCAGCAGCTTAGCAGGGACTAGCGGGGTCGGGGTCGAGCAGTACTTC; CDR3 protein: CASSLAGTSGVGVEQYF
J gene: TRBJ1-5; D gene: NA; clone size: NA; V gene: TRBV28; CDR3 DNA: TGTGCCAGCAGTTTACAGGGCTACAATCAGCCCCAGCATTTT; CDR3 protein: CASSLQGYNQPQHF
J gene: TRBJ1-1; D gene: NA; clone size: NA; V gene: TRBV7-8; CDR3 DNA: TGTGCCAGCAGCTTAGCGTCGCGCAGGCCGCGGAACACTGAAGCTTTCTTT; CDR3 protein: CASSLASRRPRNTEAFF
J gene: TRBJ1-2; D gene: TRBD1; clone size: NA; V gene: TRBV2; CDR3 DNA: TGTGCCAGCACCCGGACAGGGGGCGCAGATGGCTACACCTTC; CDR3 protein: CASTRTGGADGYTF
J gene: TRBJ2-2; D gene: NA; clone size: NA; V gene: TRBV4-3; CDR3 DNA: TGCGCCAGCAGCCTAAAACGCGCCGGGGAGCTGTTTTTT; CDR3 protein: CASSLKRAGELFF
J gene: TRBJ1-6; D gene: TRBD1; clone size: NA; V gene: TRBV5-4; CDR3 DNA: TGTGCCAGCAGCACCACGCAACAGGGGTGGGATTCACCCCTCCACTTT; CDR3 protein: CASSTTQQGWDSPLHF